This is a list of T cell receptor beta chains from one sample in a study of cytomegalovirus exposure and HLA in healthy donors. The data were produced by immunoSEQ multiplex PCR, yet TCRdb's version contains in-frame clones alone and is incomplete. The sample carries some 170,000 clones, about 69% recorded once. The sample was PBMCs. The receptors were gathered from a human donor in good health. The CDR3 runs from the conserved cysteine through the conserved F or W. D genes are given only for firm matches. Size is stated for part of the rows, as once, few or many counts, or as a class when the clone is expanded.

CDR3aa: CASSSGTDRNSPLHF
CDR3nt: TGTGCCAGCAGTTCCGGGACAGACCGCAATTCACCCCTCCACTTT
abundance: .
v_gene: TRBV6-1
j_gene: TRBJ1-6
d_gene: TRBD1

CDR3aa: CASSEFRGRGFETQYF
CDR3nt: TGTGCCAGCAGTGAATTCCGGGGCAGGGGATTCGAGACCCAGTACTTC
abundance: .
v_gene: TRBV25-1
j_gene: TRBJ2-5
d_gene: .

CDR3aa: CASSRQVAYEQYF
CDR3nt: TGTGCCAGCAGTCGACAAGTAGCCTACGAGCAGTACTTC
abundance: once
v_gene: TRBV27
j_gene: TRBJ2-7
d_gene: .

CDR3aa: CASSPGVAGQPQHF
CDR3nt: TGTGCCAGCAGCCCTGGGGTAGCGGGACAGCCCCAGCATTTT
abundance: few
v_gene: TRBV7-2
j_gene: TRBJ1-5
d_gene: .

CDR3aa: CASSQRTSNYGYTF
CDR3nt: TGCGCCAGCAGCCAGCGGACCTCTAACTATGGCTACACCTTC
abundance: .
v_gene: TRBV5-1
j_gene: TRBJ1-2
d_gene: .

CDR3aa: CATTGGPQKDRQYF
CDR3nt: TGTGCCACCACCGGGGGACCGCAGAAGGATAGGCAGTACTTC
abundance: .
v_gene: TRBV19
j_gene: TRBJ2-7
d_gene: .

CDR3aa: CASSLGGEADTQYF
CDR3nt: TGTGCCAGCAGCTTAGGCGGAGAGGCAGATACGCAGTATTTT
abundance: .
v_gene: TRBV7-8
j_gene: TRBJ2-3
d_gene: .

CDR3aa: CSVVRGSYEQYF
CDR3nt: TGCAGCGTTGTGCGGGGCTCCTACGAGCAGTACTTC
abundance: .
v_gene: TRBV29-1
j_gene: TRBJ2-7
d_gene: .

CDR3aa: CASGGQAASSYEQYF
CDR3nt: TGTGCCAGTGGAGGACAGGCTGCTAGCTCCTACGAGCAGTACTTC
abundance: .
v_gene: TRBV19
j_gene: TRBJ2-7
d_gene: TRBD1

CDR3aa: CASRPGTSNSPLHF
CDR3nt: TGTGCCTCTCGGCCCGGGACATCCAATTCACCCCTCCACTTT
abundance: once
v_gene: TRBV19
j_gene: TRBJ1-6
d_gene: .

CDR3aa: CASSRDREETQYF
CDR3nt: TGTGCCAGTAGCCGGGACAGGGAAGAGACCCAGTACTTC
abundance: .
v_gene: TRBV19
j_gene: TRBJ2-5
d_gene: TRBD1

CDR3aa: CASTPTATNEKLFF
CDR3nt: TGTGCCAGCACCCCAACGGCAACTAATGAAAAACTGTTTTTT
abundance: .
v_gene: TRBV7-9
j_gene: TRBJ1-4
d_gene: .

CDR3aa: CAKIGGVTGGLGNSPLHF
CDR3nt: TGCGCCAAAATTGGTGGGGTTACAGGGGGACTTGGGAATTCACCCCTCCACTTT
abundance: .
v_gene: TRBV5-1
j_gene: TRBJ1-6
d_gene: TRBD1

CDR3aa: CASSLADSYTDTQYF
CDR3nt: TGTGCCAGCAGCTTAGCGGACAGCTACACAGATACGCAGTATTTT
abundance: .
v_gene: TRBV7-2
j_gene: TRBJ2-3
d_gene: .

CDR3aa: CASSLVPFGMNTEAFF
CDR3nt: TGTGCCAGCAGCTTGGTCCCCTTCGGGATGAACACTGAAGCTTTCTTT
abundance: .
v_gene: TRBV5-4
j_gene: TRBJ1-1
d_gene: .

CDR3aa: CAWSSGQGISGYTF
CDR3nt: TGTGCCTGGAGTTCGGGACAGGGCATATCTGGCTACACCTTC
abundance: .
v_gene: TRBV30
j_gene: TRBJ1-2
d_gene: TRBD1

CDR3aa: CSGQGAYGYTF
CDR3nt: TGCAGCGGTCAGGGGGCCTATGGCTACACCTTC
abundance: .
v_gene: TRBV29-1
j_gene: TRBJ1-2
d_gene: TRBD1

CDR3aa: CASSQAQGSNSPLHF
CDR3nt: TGTGCCAGCAGCCAAGCGCAGGGGAGTAATTCACCCCTCCACTTT
abundance: .
v_gene: TRBV4-2
j_gene: TRBJ1-6
d_gene: .

CDR3aa: CASSQEAGETQYF
CDR3nt: TGTGCCAGCAGCCAGGAGGCTGGGGAGACCCAGTACTTC
abundance: .
v_gene: TRBV9
j_gene: TRBJ2-5
d_gene: .

CDR3aa: CASNLDRVGEQYF
CDR3nt: TGTGCCAGCAACCTAGACAGGGTGGGGGAGCAGTACTTC
abundance: .
v_gene: TRBV6-1
j_gene: TRBJ2-7
d_gene: TRBD1

CDR3aa: CSVDREPNGYTF
CDR3nt: TGCAGCGTTGATCGGGAACCTAATGGCTACACCTTC
abundance: .
v_gene: TRBV29-1
j_gene: TRBJ1-2
d_gene: .